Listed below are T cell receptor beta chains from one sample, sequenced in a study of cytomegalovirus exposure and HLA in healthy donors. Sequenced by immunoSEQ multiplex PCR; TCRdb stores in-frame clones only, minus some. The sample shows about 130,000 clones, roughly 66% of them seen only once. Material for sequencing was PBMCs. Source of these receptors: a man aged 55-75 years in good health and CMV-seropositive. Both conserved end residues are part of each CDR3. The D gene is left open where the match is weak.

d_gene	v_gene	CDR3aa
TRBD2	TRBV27	CASSLPPAGGPYTQYF
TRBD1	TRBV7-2	CASSLRRGQGDGYTF
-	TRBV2	CARAEGPEAFF
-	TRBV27	CASSFGGSLTYEQYF
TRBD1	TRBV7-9	CASSATGGNEQFF
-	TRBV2	CASGSGGVEQYF
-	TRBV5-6	CASSLGSGIGGYTF
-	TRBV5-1	CASSLVGALYEQYF
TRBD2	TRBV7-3	CASSPGDSGGASETQYF
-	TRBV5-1	CASSLGSDIGTYEQYF
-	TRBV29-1	CSVDSQGSGNTIYF
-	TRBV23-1	CASSQSRGYEQYF
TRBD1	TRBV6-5	CASRTGTPETQYF
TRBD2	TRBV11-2	CASSLSGSEQYF
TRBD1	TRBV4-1	CASSQGGQEGTEAFF
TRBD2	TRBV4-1	CASSHVSGADGELFF
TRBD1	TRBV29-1	CSVDRGKAEAFF
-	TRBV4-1	CASSPGLIRSNQPQHF
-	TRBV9	CASSAEGWTNSFF
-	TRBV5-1	CASSFGGFEETQYF
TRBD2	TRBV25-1	CASGLAGYTDTQYF
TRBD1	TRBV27	CASSLSRGLNSPLHF
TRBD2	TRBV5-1	CASSLFSGGDTQYF
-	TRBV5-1	CASSLGLSSSYNEQFF
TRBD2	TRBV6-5	CATAGGTDTQYF
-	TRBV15	CATSRAAGLKEKLFF